The 23 T cell receptor beta chains presented below share a single source sample, sequenced in a study of blood T cell repertoires in COVID-19. The protocol was immunoSEQ multiplex PCR, while the TCRdb copy is restricted to in-frame clones and leaves out a portion. The table includes about 130,000 clones, 75% to 90% detected once. Sequencing was performed on peripheral blood. These receptor sequences come from a man in his 60s with COVID-19, enrolled during active disease.

V and J are TRBV29-1 and TRBJ1-2; D is perhaps TRBD1 (6 bases). The germline CDR1 and CDR2 sequences are SQVTM and ANQGSEA. V was clipped by 7 bases and J by 4 bases, with 16 bases between them. The CDR3 totals 13 residues. CDR3 protein: CSAGSGASYGYTF. The CDR3 nucleotides are TGCAGCGCTGGGTCAGGGGCCTCCTATGGCTACACCTTC.

The chain links TRBV7-2 to TRBJ2-5, with 8 nucleotides matching TRBD2. The CDR3 is 15 amino acids. From germline, CDR1 is SGHTA and CDR2 FQGNSA. V was clipped by 5 bases and J by 1 base; unmatched bases: 6. The CDR3 DNA follows: TGTGCCAGCAGCGATACTAGCGGACCCCAAGAGACCCAGTACTTC. Encoded protein: CASSDTSGPQETQYF. The full variable domain, in which reference TRBV7-2 and TRBJ2-5 provide the parts outside the CDR3, is GAGVSQSPSNKVTEKGKDVELRCDPISGHTALYWYRQSLGQGLEFLIYFQGNSAPDKSGLPSDRFSAERTGGSVSTLTIQRTQQEDSAVYLCASSDTSGPQETQYFGPGTRLLVL.

The V and J genes are TRBV3-1 (or the pseudogene TRBV3-2) and TRBJ1-2; no firm D call. The CDR3 spans 14 residues. Trimming left V 1 base short and J 4 bases short, with 10 bases between. Germline lookup yields CDR1 LGHDT and CDR2 YNNKEL (reference sequence). CDR3 in DNA: TGTGCCAGCAGCCAAGGCGTTGGAGGCTATGGCTACACCTTC. It is translated as CASSQGVGGYGYTF.

This chain joins TRBV19 and TRBJ1-1; D uncertain. The CDR3 runs to 13 residues. Looked up from germline, CDR1 is LNHDA and CDR2 is SQIVND (reference sequence). Trimming stripped 8 bases from V and 1 base from J, with 11 bases between. In DNA, the CDR3 is TGTGCCAGTCGGACTCCCCCGAACACTGAAGCTTTCTTT. As protein: CASRTPPNTEAFF. The whole variable domain, filled in from reference TRBV19 and TRBJ1-1, reads DGGITQSPKYLFRKEGQNVTLSCEQNLNHDAMYWYRQDPGQGLRLIYYSQIVNDFQKGDIAEGYSVSREKKESFPLTVTSAQKNPTAFYLCASRTPPNTEAFFGQGTRLTVV.

The J gene is TRBJ1-4, the V gene TRBV2; D gene uncertain. Germline CDR1 reads SNHLY; CDR2 reads FYNNEI. Trimming took off 8 bases at V and 3 bases at J, with 13 bases between the two ends. This CDR3 region has 14 residues. DNA for the CDR3: TGTGCCAGCCTAAAGAGTGTCTCTAATGAAAAACTGTTTTTT. Its protein product is CASLKSVSNEKLFF.

This chain uses TRBV6-1 with TRBJ1-2, with 7 nucleotides matching TRBD1. The J segment lost 4 bases and the V segment lost 1 base, leaving 3 bases of the junction unmatched. The CDR3 runs 14 residues. Germline V gene sequence: CDR1 MNHNS, CDR2 SASEGT. Written as DNA, the CDR3 is TGTGCCAGCAGTGAAGTACAGGGGAGCTATGGCTACACCTTC. It specifies CASSEVQGSYGYTF.

The V and J genes are TRBV12-3 or TRBV12-4 and TRBJ1-1; D is uncertain. Trimming removed 5 bases at V and 11 bases at J, with 15 bases between. This CDR3 comprises 12 residues. CDR3 coding DNA: TGTGCCAGCAGTCGACAATACCTGGGTGCTTTCTTT. Translated: CASSRQYLGAFF.

The DNA for the CDR3 is TGTGCCAGCACCCGGACTAGCAGCCACGAGCAGTACTTC. It specifies CASTRTSSHEQYF. The genes are TRBV6-5 and TRBJ2-7, with 8 bases fitting TRBD2. V lost 7 bases, J lost 5 bases, and 7 bases stayed unmatched. This CDR3 has 13 amino acids. CDR1 is MNHEY, CDR2 SVGAGI, per germline.

CDR3 protein: CASSLWRENTEAFF. CDR3 coding DNA: TGCGCCAGCAGCTTGTGGAGGGAAAACACTGAAGCTTTCTTT. The V call is TRBV5-1, the J call TRBJ1-1; D unclear. V lost 1 base, J lost 2 bases, and 9 bases lay in between. This CDR3 contains 14 residues. Germline V gene data show CDR1 as SGHRS and CDR2 as YFSETQ.

In this sample, this clone turned up once. The chain links TRBV18 to TRBJ1-1, with a possible D match to TRBD1 (5 bases). Trimming pared 6 bases from V and 0 bases from J, leaving 11 bases between. Germline values: CDR1 KGHSH, CDR2 LQKENI. This CDR3 contains 14 residues. The CDR3 loop is CASSLGTVNTEAFF. In DNA form, the CDR3 reads TGTGCCAGCTCCTTAGGGACTGTGAACACTGAAGCTTTCTTT.

J is TRBJ1-1 and V is TRBV3-1 (or the pseudogene TRBV3-2); weak D call: TRBD1 (5 bases). The ends were cut back, 2 bases at V and 1 base at J, with 11 bases in the middle. CDR1 and CDR2 (germline): LGHDT, YNNKEL (reference sequence). This CDR3 is 15 amino acids long. The CDR3 DNA sequence: TGTGCCAGCAGCCAAACGACAGTGAAGAACACTGAAGCTTTCTTT. Translated, it gives CASSQTTVKNTEAFF.

The chain recombines TRBV20-1 with TRBJ2-7; D is ambiguous. The CDR3 has 11 residues. CDR1 is DFQATT, CDR2 SNEGSKA, per germline (reference sequence). The V end was cut by 5 bases, the J end by 6 bases, with 11 bases between. The CDR3, as DNA: TGCAGTGCTCTTAGTCGCCGCGAGCAGTACTTC. Its protein product is CSALSRREQYF.

The chain is built from TRBV3-1 (or the pseudogene TRBV3-2) and TRBJ1-4; D not resolved. In germline, CDR1 is LGHDT, CDR2 YNNKEL (reference sequence). CDR3 size: 14 residues. V was pared by 4 bases and J by 8 bases, with 14 bases between. CDR3 nucleotide sequence: TGTGCCAGCAGCCCCGGACGCCCGGGGGAAAAACTGTTTTTT. This sequence encodes CASSPGRPGEKLFF.

The chain combines TRBV5-1 with TRBJ2-1; D is uncertain. The V and J ends lost 4 bases and 6 bases respectively, with 8 bases between them. Germline assignment: CDR1 SGHRS and CDR2 YFSETQ. The CDR3 runs 12 residues. CDR3 amino acids: CASSPELNEQFF. The CDR3 DNA follows: TGCGCCAGCAGCCCCGAGCTCAATGAGCAGTTCTTC.

The rearrangement joins TRBV11-3 to TRBJ2-1, with 12 positions matching TRBD2. The CDR3 length is 19 residues. With V trimmed by 0 bases and J by 5 bases, 11 bases remained unmatched. Germline V CDR1 and CDR2: SGHNT, YENEEA. The CDR3 loop is CASSLDSTSGGLRNNEQFF. The CDR3 coding sequence is TGTGCCAGCAGCTTAGACTCGACTAGCGGGGGCCTCCGAAACAATGAGCAGTTCTTC.

CDR3 sequence: CASSVGDSTYGYTF. CDR3 coding DNA: TGTGCCAGCAGCGTAGGGGACTCCACCTATGGCTACACCTTC. The genes are TRBV9 and TRBJ1-2, with D possibly being TRBD1 (5 bases). Germline CDR1 reads SGDLS; CDR2 reads YYNGEE. This CDR3 has 14 residues. V lost 0 bases to trimming and J lost 4 bases, with 10 bases between them.

The chain has TRBV7-2 and TRBJ2-5; 8 nucleotides match TRBD2. This CDR3 has 15 residues. Germline-derived CDR1 and CDR2 are SGHTA and FQGNSA. Germline trimming cut 5 bases from V and 0 bases from J; bases unmatched to any gene: 5. CDR3 sequence (DNA): TGTGCCAGCAGCCCCCTGCGGGGGGACCAAGAGACCCAGTACTTC. Translating it yields CASSPLRGDQETQYF.

The rearrangement links TRBV19 to TRBJ1-2; 7 nucleotides align to TRBD1. Germline V gene sequence: CDR1 LNHDA, CDR2 SQIVND (reference sequence). V gave up 3 bases and J gave up 7 bases; unmatched junction bases: 11. CDR3 length equals 15 residues. The CDR3 DNA is TGTGCCAGTAGTATCTCTCGACAGGGACGTAGTGGCTACACCTTC. It translates to CASSISRQGRSGYTF.

The CDR3 is CASSRTGERGYTF. The CDR3 region has the DNA TGTGCCAGTAGTCGGACAGGGGAGAGGGGCTACACCTTC. The chain joins TRBV19 to TRBJ1-2, with 9 nucleotides matching TRBD1. Germline CDR1 LNHDA, CDR2 SQIVND (reference sequence). With V trimmed by 5 bases and J by 8 bases, 6 bases remained unmatched. The CDR3 loop spans 13 amino acids.

Details on this clone: Its ends do not fully match the called genes, so a read error is possible. The V gene is TRBV7-7, the J gene TRBJ1-4; D remains unclear. The germline gives CDR1 SSHAT, CDR2 FNYEAQ (reference sequence). This CDR3 contains 15 residues. The DNA of the CDR3 is TGTGCTAGCAGCCTTGGGCCGGTGGGTTGTGAAAAACTGTTTTTT. It codes for CASSLGPVGCEKLFF.

V usage is TRBV11-3 and J usage is TRBJ1-1; D not certain. The CDR3 is 13 amino acids. Germline CDR1 is SGHNT and CDR2 is YENEEA. V was clipped by 5 bases and J by 4 bases, with 11 bases between them. This CDR3 reads CASSPEVSTEAFF. Written as DNA, the CDR3 is TGTGCCAGCAGCCCAGAGGTATCCACTGAAGCTTTCTTT. Full variable domain (remainder filled in from reference TRBV11-3 and TRBJ1-1): EAGVVQSPRYKIIEKKQPVAFWCNPISGHNTLYWYLQNLGQGPELLIRYENEEAVDDSQLPKDRFSAERLKGVDSTLKIQPAELGDSAVYLCASSPEVSTEAFFGQGTRLTVV.

V is TRBV7-9 and J is TRBJ1-2; D not resolved. The CDR3 extends over 14 amino acids. V was cut by 5 bases and J by 4 bases, with 14 bases left in between. Germline V CDR1 and CDR2: SEHNR, FQNEAQ (reference sequence). This CDR3 reads CASSPGRIIYGYTF. CDR3 DNA: TGTGCCAGCAGCCCTGGGAGGATCATCTATGGCTACACCTTC.

The chain uses TRBV12-3 or TRBV12-4 and TRBJ2-2; weak D call: TRBD1 (5 bases). V lost 5 bases and J lost 6, with 10 bases in between. This CDR3 contains 13 residues. CDR3 sequence (DNA): TGTGCCAGCAGTCCTTCAGGGCCCGGGGAGCTGTTTTTT. It specifies CASSPSGPGELFF.